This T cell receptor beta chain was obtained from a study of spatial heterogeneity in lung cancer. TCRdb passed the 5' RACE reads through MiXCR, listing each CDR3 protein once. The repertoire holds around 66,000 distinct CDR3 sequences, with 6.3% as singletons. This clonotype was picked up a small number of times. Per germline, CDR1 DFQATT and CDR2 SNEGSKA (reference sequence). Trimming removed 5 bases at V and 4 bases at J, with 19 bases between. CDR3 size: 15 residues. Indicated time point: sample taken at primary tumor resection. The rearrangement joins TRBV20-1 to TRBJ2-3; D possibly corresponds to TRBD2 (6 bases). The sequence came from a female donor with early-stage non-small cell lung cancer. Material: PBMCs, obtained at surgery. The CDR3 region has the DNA TGCAGTGCTGCGCGGGGCCACGCCGGGGCAGATACGCAGTATTTT. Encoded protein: CSAARGHAGADTQYF.